This T cell receptor beta chain was profiled in a study of blood T cell repertoires in COVID-19. Study information: Sample material is recorded as cDNA or gDNA derived from T cells, B-cell-depleted T cells, or PBMCs.

The data were produced by immunoSEQ multiplex PCR, yet TCRdb's version contains in-frame clones alone and is incomplete. The sample holds roughly 450,000 clones, about 92% seen once. This clone has a single count. This clonotype originated in a man between 18 and 35 years old who had recovered from COVID-19. The sequenced sample was PBMCs or T cells enriched from blood (not recorded which).

Here the CDR3 reads CAIRSGQHGGINSPLHF. CDR3 coding DNA: TGTGCCATCAGGAGCGGACAGCATGGGGGCATTAATTCACCCCTCCACTTT. The rearrangement uses TRBV10-3 and TRBJ1-6; tentatively, D is TRBD1 (6 bases). The V gene lost 6 bases and the J gene lost 6 bases, with 21 bases spanning the gap. The CDR3 covers 17 residues. Germline V gene data show CDR1 as ENHRY and CDR2 as SYGVKD.